This T cell receptor (beta chain) appears in the sequencing data of a study of T cell repertoires in cytomegalovirus infection. Turning to the study itself: Both CMV infection and a matching HLA type were indicated by public TCR beta signatures. Study-wide findings and caveats: Across the ex vivo response, the dominant clonotypes were HLA-C-restricted CMV-specific TCR beta clonotypes. The cumulative frequency of public TCR beta families distinguished individuals who carried CMV together with the relevant HLA.

Per germline, CDR1 SEHNR and CDR2 FQNEAQ (reference sequence). The CDR3 sequence is 15 residues long. V gave up 1 base and J gave up 7 bases, with 11 bases separating them. This clonotype was observed at least ten times. The antigen is not known. TCRdb re-derived calls from the reads in MiXCR, one entry per CDR3 protein. The sample gives about 260,000 distinct CDR3 sequences, approximately 10% of which show up once; about 15% is in the top ten. Sequencing was done on a sample of PBMCs. V and J are TRBV7-9 and TRBJ1-6; D is undetermined. This TCR came from a human donor in good health (CMV status not recorded). Some clones in this sample may be carry-over from other donors' samples. The CDR3 DNA follows: TGTGCCAGCAGCTTAGAACCGCCGCCAAATTCACCCCTCCACTTT. Translation gives CASSLEPPPNSPLHF. Complete variable domain (other parts from reference TRBV7-9 and TRBJ1-6): DTGVSQNPRHKITKRGQNVTFRCDPISEHNRLYWYRQTLGQGPEFLTYFQNEAQLEKSRLLSDRFSAERPKGSFSTLEIQRTEQGDSAMYLCASSLEPPPNSPLHFGNGTRLTVT.